Listed below are T cell receptor beta chains from one sample, sequenced in a study of T cells after posttransplantation cyclophosphamide. Repertoires were generated with immunoSEQ multiplex PCR, while TCRdb's copy carries only in-frame clones and drops some. This sample has 30,000 or so clones, each found more than once. Sequenced material: PBMCs. The receptors here all came from a woman aged 25-40 years in good health and a related stem cell transplant donor. Each CDR3 is given with its conserved first and last residue. The D gene is left open where the match is weak. Clone size is not always given. Where it is, it says once, few, many or a class for expanded clones.

size: many
V: TRBV7-9
J: TRBJ1-1
D: -
DNA: TGTGCCAGTTGTAACAGAACCGCTGAAGCTTTCTTT
CDR3: CASCNRTAEAFF

size: many
V: TRBV2
J: TRBJ1-1
D: -
DNA: TGTGCCAGCAGTCTAACAGCAAACACTGAAGCTTTCTTT
CDR3: CASSLTANTEAFF

size: many
V: TRBV6-5
J: TRBJ2-7
D: -
DNA: TGTGCCAGCAGCCTAGGTTTCTACGAGCAGTACTTC
CDR3: CASSLGFYEQYF

size: few
V: TRBV5-1
J: TRBJ2-2
D: TRBD2
DNA: TGCGCCAGTCTCCCGGGGATGACTAGCGGGGAGGTCACCGGGGAGCTGTTTTTT
CDR3: CASLPGMTSGEVTGELFF

size: many
V: TRBV19
J: TRBJ1-1
D: -
DNA: TGTGCCAGTAGTATAGTGGGCGTCGGCACTGAAGCTTTCTTT
CDR3: CASSIVGVGTEAFF

size: many
V: TRBV12-3/TRBV12-4
J: TRBJ1-2
D: -
DNA: TGTGCCAGCAGTGCCCGACAGACCGGGGGCTACACCTTC
CDR3: CASSARQTGGYTF

size: few
V: TRBV7-8
J: TRBJ1-1
D: TRBD1
DNA: TGTGCCAGCAGCTCGAACCGAGCTGTGACAGGGAGGATGGGAGCTTTCTTT
CDR3: CASSSNRAVTGRMGAFF

size: few
V: TRBV5-1
J: TRBJ2-5
D: TRBD1
DNA: TGCGCCAGCAGGGAGACGACAGGGGTGAAGACCCAGTACTTC
CDR3: CASRETTGVKTQYF

size: many
V: TRBV19
J: TRBJ1-2
D: -
DNA: TGTGCCAGTAGGCCTCACAGGGTGGAGTACGGCTACACCTTC
CDR3: CASRPHRVEYGYTF

size: many
V: TRBV19
J: TRBJ2-2
D: -
DNA: TGTGCCAGTACCGAGACGGGGAACACCGGGGAGCTGTTTTTT
CDR3: CASTETGNTGELFF

size: many
V: TRBV5-6
J: TRBJ1-5
D: -
DNA: TGTGCCAGCAGCTTGGGCCAGGCAGGTCAGCCCCAGCATTTT
CDR3: CASSLGQAGQPQHF

size: -
V: TRBV9
J: TRBJ2-5
D: -
DNA: TGTGCCAGCAGCGTAGGTCGGGGTGGGGAGACCCAGTACTTC
CDR3: CASSVGRGGETQYF

size: many
V: TRBV7-2
J: TRBJ1-4
D: -
DNA: TGTGCCAGCAGCTTAGGGAGGGGCCTGGGGAATGAAAAACTGTTTTTT
CDR3: CASSLGRGLGNEKLFF

size: many
V: TRBV4-1
J: TRBJ1-5
D: -
DNA: TGCGCCAGCAGCCAAGATCTAACGGGGAATCAGCCCCAGCATTTT
CDR3: CASSQDLTGNQPQHF

size: few
V: TRBV30
J: TRBJ1-3
D: TRBD1
DNA: TGTGCCTGGAGTCGACCGGACAGGTCTTACACCATATATTTT
CDR3: CAWSRPDRSYTIYF

size: many
V: TRBV19
J: TRBJ2-5
D: -
DNA: TGTGCCAGTAGTCAGGGCAGGGTTGAGACCCAGTACTTC
CDR3: CASSQGRVETQYF

size: many
V: TRBV7-9
J: TRBJ1-1
D: -
DNA: TGTGCCAGCAGCTTACACAGGGCTAAGGATACTGAAGCTTTCTTT
CDR3: CASSLHRAKDTEAFF

size: many
V: TRBV13
J: TRBJ1-1
D: -
DNA: TGTGCCAGCAGCTTGCAACAGATTTCCACTGAAGCTTTCTTT
CDR3: CASSLQQISTEAFF

size: many
V: TRBV10-2
J: TRBJ2-2
D: TRBD1
DNA: TGCGCCAGCAGTGAGATGGGACAGGGGGCCGGGGAGCTGTTTTTT
CDR3: CASSEMGQGAGELFF

size: many
V: TRBV6-2/TRBV6-3
J: TRBJ2-3
D: TRBD1
DNA: TGTGCCAGCAGTAACCGGGACAGGGGCACAGATACGCAGTATTTT
CDR3: CASSNRDRGTDTQYF

size: many
V: TRBV19
J: TRBJ2-7
D: TRBD1
DNA: TGTGCCAGTACCCTGACAGGGATTGAGTGGTACTTC
CDR3: CASTLTGIEWYF

size: many
V: TRBV7-9
J: TRBJ1-4
D: TRBD1
DNA: TGTGCCAGCGACAGGGGGTATAATGAAAAACTGTTTTTT
CDR3: CASDRGYNEKLFF

size: many
V: TRBV18
J: TRBJ2-3
D: -
DNA: TGTGCCAGCTCACCGGCAGGGGCAGATACGCAGTATTTT
CDR3: CASSPAGADTQYF

size: many
V: TRBV6-5
J: TRBJ1-5
D: TRBD1
DNA: TGTGCCAGCAGGACAGGGCTCAATCAGCCCCAGCATTTT
CDR3: CASRTGLNQPQHF

size: many
V: TRBV6-1
J: TRBJ1-1
D: -
DNA: TGTGCCAGCAGTGATCCGACAGAAAACACTGAAGCTTTCTTT
CDR3: CASSDPTENTEAFF

size: few
V: TRBV20-1
J: TRBJ1-2
D: -
DNA: TGCAGTGCTAACAAGGGGGACGGCTACACCTTC
CDR3: CSANKGDGYTF